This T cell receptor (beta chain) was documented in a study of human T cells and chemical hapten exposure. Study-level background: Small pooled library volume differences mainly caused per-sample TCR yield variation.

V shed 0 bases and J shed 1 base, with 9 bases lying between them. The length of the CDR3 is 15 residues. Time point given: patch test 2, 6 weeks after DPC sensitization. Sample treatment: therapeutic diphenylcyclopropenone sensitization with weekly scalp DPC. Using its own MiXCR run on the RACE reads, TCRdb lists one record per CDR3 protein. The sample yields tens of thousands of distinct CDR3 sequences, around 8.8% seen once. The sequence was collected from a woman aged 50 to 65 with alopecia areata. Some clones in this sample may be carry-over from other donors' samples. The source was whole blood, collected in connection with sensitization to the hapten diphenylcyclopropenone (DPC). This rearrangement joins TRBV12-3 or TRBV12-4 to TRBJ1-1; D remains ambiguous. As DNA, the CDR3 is TGTGCCAGCAGTTTAGCGCAACTCTGGAACACTGAAGCTTTCTTT. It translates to CASSLAQLWNTEAFF.